This paragraph reports one TCR beta chain. Germline V gene data show CDR1 as LGHNA and CDR2 as YSLEER. The V end was cut by 0 bases, the J end by 8 bases, with 7 bases between. The CDR3 spans 13 residues. TCRdb's table, derived via immunoSEQ multiplex PCR, lists solely in-frame clones and lacks some. This sample has 13,000 to 15,000 clones, with nearly 80% found just once. These data are taken from a study of T cell repertoires in ileal Crohn's disease. The clonotype originates from an adult with Crohn's disease. Input material: ileal tissue. This chain uses TRBV4-3 with TRBJ1-4; no firm D call. The CDR3 region is CASSQDRREKLFF. The CDR3 DNA reads as TGCGCCAGCAGCCAAGACCGGCGGGAAAAACTGTTTTTT.